A single sample is the source of the 16 T cell receptor beta chains below, sequenced in a study of T-cell reconstitution after alpha-beta-depleted transplantation in children. Preparation of the TCRbeta library used unique molecular identifiers. TCRdb ran MiXCR on the PCR reads and lists one entry per CDR3 protein. The repertoire holds 200,000 to 250,000 distinct CDR3 sequences, with about 9.5% as singletons. The sample in question was PBMCs from the stem cell graft donor, obtained from the stem cell graft. The receptors derive from a human donor who donated a stem cell graft to a child with acute lymphoblastic leukemia.

This chain joins TRBV20-1 and TRBJ1-1, with unresolved D. Germline CDR1 reads DFQATT; CDR2 reads SNEGSKA (reference sequence). The CDR3 extends over 12 amino acids. V lost 5 bases and J lost 7, with 14 bases in between. The CDR3 is CSAALNAGEAFF. Here the CDR3 DNA reads TGCAGTGCTGCCTTAAACGCGGGTGAAGCTTTCTTT.

In the case of this clonotype: One junction end does not reproduce the germline sequence, and a read error may be involved. V and J are TRBV20-1 and TRBJ1-3; D unresolved. Germline V gene lookup returns CDR1 DFQATT and CDR2 SNEGSKA (reference sequence). This CDR3 is built from 16 residues. DNA of the CDR3: TGCAGTGCTAGGGTCCCCAAGGCGCCCTCTGGAAACACCGTATATTTT. It specifies CSARVPKAPSGNTVYF.

The chain joins TRBV7-9 to TRBJ1-1; no definite D call. Germline CDR1 reads SEHNR; CDR2 reads FQNEAQ (reference sequence). V lost 3 bases, J lost 3 bases, and 11 bases lay in between. The CDR3 runs 14 residues. Here the CDR3 DNA reads TGTGCCAGCAGCTTGCGACGGATTTACACTGAAGCTTTCTTT. It translates to CASSLRRIYTEAFF.

This clonotype was counted only a few times. V gene TRBV7-9 combines with J gene TRBJ2-3; 14 bases are a match to TRBD2. Germline CDR1 SEHNR, CDR2 FQNEAQ (reference sequence). The V gene end was trimmed by 1 base and the J gene end by 5 bases; junction bases not matched to a gene: 5. The CDR3 totals 17 residues. CDR3 in amino acids: CASSLGATSGGEDTQYF. In DNA form, the CDR3 reads TGTGCCAGCAGCTTAGGGGCGACTAGCGGGGGGGAAGATACGCAGTATTTT.

This clonotype was detected many times. This chain links TRBV10-2 with TRBJ2-7; D not certain. This CDR3 has 13 residues. Trimming pared 5 bases from V and 6 bases from J, leaving 14 bases between. CDR1 is WSHSY, CDR2 SAAADI, per germline. This CDR3 reads CASSQIKGTEQYF. The CDR3 DNA follows: TGCGCCAGCAGTCAGATTAAGGGCACCGAGCAGTACTTC.

This clonotype was picked up many times. J is TRBJ1-6 and V is TRBV6-1; D not certain. Germline-derived CDR1 and CDR2 are MNHNS and SASEGT. Trimming cost V 8 bases and J 0 bases, with 8 bases left between them. The CDR3 spans 14 residues. CDR3 amino acids: CASARNSYNSPLHF. The DNA of the CDR3 is TGTGCCAGCGCCCGGAACTCCTATAATTCACCCCTCCACTTT.

J is TRBJ2-1 and V is TRBV9, with 15 bases identical to TRBD2. The V segment lost 3 bases and the J segment 7 bases; nucleotides outside the gene matches: 5. CDR1 is SGDLS, CDR2 YYNGEE, per germline. The CDR3 runs to 16 residues. The CDR3 DNA reads TGTGCCAGCAGCGAGAGGACTAGCGGGGGGGTGAATGAGCAGTTCTTC. Its protein is CASSERTSGGVNEQFF.

This clonotype was seen only a few times. The chain joins TRBV5-6 to TRBJ1-2; D remains unclear. Per the germline V gene, CDR1 is SGHDT and CDR2 is YYEEEE. There are 14 residues in the CDR3. V dropped 5 bases and J dropped 4 bases, with 15 bases sitting between them. This chain's CDR3 is CASSLEGDPYGYTF. CDR3 DNA: TGTGCCAGCAGTCTGGAGGGAGATCCCTATGGCTACACCTTC.

The chain has TRBV19 and TRBJ1-2, with 7 bases that match TRBD1. Germline V lookup: CDR1 LNHDA, CDR2 SQIVND (reference sequence). This CDR3 is built from 16 residues. J gave up 0 bases and V 3 bases, and 7 bases lay outside the gene matches. CDR3: CASSIPGTATNYGYTF. The CDR3, as DNA: TGTGCCAGTAGTATCCCTGGGACAGCCACTAACTATGGCTACACCTTC.

This clonotype was found many times. For the CDR3, the DNA is TGTGCCAGCAGTGGGGGGAGCGGGGGCGAGACCCAGTACTTC. As protein: CASSGGSGGETQYF. J is TRBJ2-5 and V is TRBV12-3 or TRBV12-4, with 8 bases lining up with TRBD2. This CDR3 has 14 residues. V gave up 5 bases and J gave up 5 bases; unmatched junction bases: 7.

CDR3 residues: CASSQEVGVGTGELFF. Here the CDR3 DNA reads TGCGCCAGCAGCCAAGAAGTCGGGGTAGGGACCGGGGAGCTGTTTTTT. The chain combines TRBV4-3 with TRBJ2-2; a possible D gene is TRBD2 (5 bases). CDR3 length equals 16 residues. With 0 bases removed from V and 5 bases from J, the gap between germline ends came to 13 bases. The germline gives CDR1 LGHNA, CDR2 YSLEER.

This clonotype was detected ten times or more. The V gene is TRBV5-1, the J gene TRBJ2-5; no clear D gene. The V end was cut by 4 bases, the J end by 7 bases, with 14 bases between. The CDR3 is made up of 13 amino acids. Per the germline V gene, CDR1 is SGHRS and CDR2 is YFSETQ. The CDR3 loop is CASSPDVPGTQYF. The CDR3 DNA follows: TGCGCCAGCAGCCCGGACGTCCCAGGGACCCAGTACTTC.

V gene TRBV12-3 or TRBV12-4 combines with J gene TRBJ1-1, with 9 positions matching TRBD1. Trimming cost V 8 bases and J 5 bases; bases outside gene matches: 9. The length of the CDR3 is 14 residues. CDR3 nucleotides: TGTGCCAGCTTAAGACAGGGGGAAGGGACTGAAGCTTTCTTT. It encodes CASLRQGEGTEAFF.

The chain has TRBV6-5 and TRBJ2-3, with D perhaps matching TRBD2 (7 bases). The CDR3 is 17 residues long. The V end lost 4 bases, the J end lost 5 bases, and 22 bases lay between the germline ends. Germline CDR1 reads MNHEY; CDR2 reads SVGAGI. In DNA, the CDR3 is TGTGCCAGCAGTTCCGACCGGTGCCGGGGGGCCGGAGATACGCAGTATTTT. It yields the protein CASSSDRCRGAGDTQYF.

This clonotype was counted many times. The gene calls are TRBV5-1 and TRBJ1-1; 7 positions agree with TRBD1. J gave up 1 base and V 5 bases, and 8 bases lay outside the gene matches. Per germline, CDR1 SGHRS and CDR2 YFSETQ. CDR3 length equals 15 residues. The CDR3, as DNA: TGCGCCAGCAGTTCGGGGACAGCCTGGAACACTGAAGCTTTCTTT. This encodes CASSSGTAWNTEAFF.

The chain combines TRBV15 with TRBJ2-3, with 8 nucleotides matching TRBD1. Germline V gene data show CDR1 as LNHNV and CDR2 as YYDKDF (reference sequence). V shed 9 bases and J 4 bases; nucleotides not matched to a gene: 15. The CDR3 covers 16 residues. The CDR3: CATQGASGGWSDTQYF. The CDR3, as DNA: TGTGCCACTCAGGGGGCAAGTGGGGGATGGTCAGATACGCAGTATTTT.